This is a list of T cell receptor beta chains from one sample in a study of blood T cell repertoires in COVID-19. Method: immunoSEQ multiplex PCR; TCRdb's copy keeps in-frame clones and lacks some. The sample yields 75,000 to 95,000 clones, roughly 84% seen once. The source material was peripheral blood. These receptors were taken from a woman of 80 years or more with acute or convalescent COVID-19. Both conserved end residues are part of each CDR3. The D gene is left open where the match is weak. Not all rows give a size; the values are once, few, many and, for expanded clones, a class.

abundance	d_gene	v_gene	j_gene	CDR3aa	CDR3nt
once	TRBD1	TRBV7-9	TRBJ1-4	CASSLNPGQGVSNLFF	TGTGCCAGCAGCTTGAACCCGGGACAGGGGGTTTCGAATCTGTTTTTT
.	TRBD2	TRBV19	TRBJ2-7	CASTPTSGPYEQYF	TGTGCCAGTACTCCGACTAGCGGTCCCTACGAGCAGTACTTC
.	.	TRBV28	TRBJ1-6	CASSPLGGVGSPLHF	TGTGCCAGCAGCCCCCTTGGGGGGGTAGGTTCACCCCTCCACTTT
.	.	TRBV7-2	TRBJ2-5	CASSAGHGLAQYF	TGTGCCAGCAGCGCTGGACACGGGCTGGCCCAGTACTTC
.	TRBD1	TRBV11-2	TRBJ1-6	CASSGQGGFNSPLHF	TGTGCCAGCAGCGGACAGGGAGGGTTTAATTCACCCCTCCACTTT
.	.	TRBV5-8	TRBJ1-5	CASSLVEGLPQHF	TGTGCCAGCAGCTTGGTGGAGGGGCTGCCCCAGCATTTT
once	.	TRBV12-2	TRBJ1-1	CASRLVGGQGKNTEAFF	TGTGCAAGTCGCTTAGTAGGGGGACAGGGCAAGAACACTGAAGCTTTCTTT
.	TRBD1	TRBV6-6	TRBJ2-7	CASRPGQGSYEQYF	TGTGCCAGCAGGCCAGGACAGGGCTCCTACGAGCAGTACTTC
.	TRBD1	TRBV30	TRBJ1-4	CAWRIGTGSEKLFF	TGTGCCTGGAGGATTGGGACAGGTTCCGAAAAACTGTTTTTT
.	.	TRBV11-2	TRBJ1-5	CASSFPWVRLANQPQHF	TGTGCCAGCAGCTTCCCTTGGGTTAGACTGGCCAATCAGCCCCAGCATTTT
.	TRBD1	TRBV24-1	TRBJ1-5	CATSDSRTGGFSNQPQHF	TGTGCCACCAGTGATTCCCGGACAGGGGGGTTTAGCAATCAGCCCCAGCATTTT
.	TRBD1	TRBV19	TRBJ1-4	CASAPGTGGLANEKLFF	TGTGCCAGTGCACCCGGGACAGGGGGCTTGGCTAATGAAAAACTGTTTTTT
.	.	TRBV10-3	TRBJ2-5	CAVRGQPQETQYF	TGTGCCGTCAGAGGACAGCCCCAAGAGACCCAGTACTTC
.	.	TRBV29-1	TRBJ2-7	CSVEDRSSPYEQYF	TGCAGCGTTGAAGACCGGTCAAGCCCCTACGAGCAGTACTTC
.	.	TRBV12-1	TRBJ2-2	CASRTRDSLTLAPNTGELFF	TGTGCCAGCAGAACCCGGGACAGCCTTACTCTAGCGCCGAACACCGGGGAGCTGTTTTTT
.	.	TRBV4-3	TRBJ2-2	CASSHLTNTGELFF	TGCGCCAGCAGCCACCTTACTAACACCGGGGAGCTGTTTTTT